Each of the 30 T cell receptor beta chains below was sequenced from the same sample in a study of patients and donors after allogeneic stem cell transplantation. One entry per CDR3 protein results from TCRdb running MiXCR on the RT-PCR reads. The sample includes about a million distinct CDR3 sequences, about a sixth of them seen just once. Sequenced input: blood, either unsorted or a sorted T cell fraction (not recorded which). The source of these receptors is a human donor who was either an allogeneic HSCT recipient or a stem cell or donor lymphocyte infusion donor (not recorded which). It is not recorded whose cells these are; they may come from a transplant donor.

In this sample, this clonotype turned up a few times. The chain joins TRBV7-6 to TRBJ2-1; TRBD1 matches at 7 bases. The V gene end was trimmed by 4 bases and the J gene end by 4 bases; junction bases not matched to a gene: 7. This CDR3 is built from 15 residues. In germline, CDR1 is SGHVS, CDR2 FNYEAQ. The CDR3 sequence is CASSSPGQFYNEQFF. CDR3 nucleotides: TGTGCCAGCAGCTCCCCGGGACAGTTTTACAATGAGCAGTTCTTC.

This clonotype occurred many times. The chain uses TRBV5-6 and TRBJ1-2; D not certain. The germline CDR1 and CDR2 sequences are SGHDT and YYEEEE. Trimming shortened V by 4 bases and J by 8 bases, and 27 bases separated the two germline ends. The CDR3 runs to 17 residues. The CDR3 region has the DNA TGTGCCAGCAGCCCGACGGACGGGGTGTTATTAGTAGGGGGCTACACCTTC. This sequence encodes CASSPTDGVLLVGGYTF.

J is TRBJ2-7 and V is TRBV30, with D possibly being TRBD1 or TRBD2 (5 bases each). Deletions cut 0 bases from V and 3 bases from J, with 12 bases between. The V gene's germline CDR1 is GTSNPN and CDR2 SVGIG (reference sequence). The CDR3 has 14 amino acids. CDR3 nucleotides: TGTGCCTGGAGTGTATGGGGGACGTACTACGAGCAGTACTTC. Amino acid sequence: CAWSVWGTYYEQYF.

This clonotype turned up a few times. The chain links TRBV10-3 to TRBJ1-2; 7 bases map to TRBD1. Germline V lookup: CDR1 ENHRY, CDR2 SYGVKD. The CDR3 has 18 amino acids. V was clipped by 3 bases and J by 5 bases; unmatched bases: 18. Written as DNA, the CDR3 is TGTGCCATCAGTGATTCGTTAGGGCACAGGGGAGGTGGATATGGCTACACCTTC. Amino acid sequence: CAISDSLGHRGGGYGYTF.

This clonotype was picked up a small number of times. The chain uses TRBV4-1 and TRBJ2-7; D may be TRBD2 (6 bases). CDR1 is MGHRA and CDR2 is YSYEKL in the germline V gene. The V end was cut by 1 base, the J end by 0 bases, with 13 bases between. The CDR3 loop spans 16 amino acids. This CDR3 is CASSQGPGLSSYEQYF. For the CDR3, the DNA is TGCGCCAGCAGCCAAGGACCGGGACTCTCCTCCTACGAGCAGTACTTC.

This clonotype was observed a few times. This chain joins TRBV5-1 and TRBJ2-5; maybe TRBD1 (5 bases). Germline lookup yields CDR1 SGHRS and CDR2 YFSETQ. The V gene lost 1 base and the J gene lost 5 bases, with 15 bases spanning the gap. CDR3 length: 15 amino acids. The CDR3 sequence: CASSLQGSPMETQYF. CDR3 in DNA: TGCGCCAGCAGCTTGCAGGGATCCCCCATGGAGACCCAGTACTTC.

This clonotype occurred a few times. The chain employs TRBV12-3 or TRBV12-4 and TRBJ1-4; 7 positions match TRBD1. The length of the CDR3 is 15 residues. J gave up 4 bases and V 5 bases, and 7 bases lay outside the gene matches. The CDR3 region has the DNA TGTGCCAGCAGTCAGCGAACAGGGGATAATGAAAAACTGTTTTTT. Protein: CASSQRTGDNEKLFF.

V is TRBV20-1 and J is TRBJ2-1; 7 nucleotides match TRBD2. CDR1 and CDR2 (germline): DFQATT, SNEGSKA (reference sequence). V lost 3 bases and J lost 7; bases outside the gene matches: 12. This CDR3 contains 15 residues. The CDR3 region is CSASLAHKRGNEQFF. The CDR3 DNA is TGCAGTGCTAGTCTCGCCCATAAGCGGGGTAATGAGCAGTTCTTC.

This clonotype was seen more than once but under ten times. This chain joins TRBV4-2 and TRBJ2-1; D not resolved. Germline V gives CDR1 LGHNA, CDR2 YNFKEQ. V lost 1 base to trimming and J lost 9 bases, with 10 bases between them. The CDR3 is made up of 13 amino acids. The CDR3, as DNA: TGTGCCAGCAGCCAAGCGTGGGGAAGTGAGCAGTTCTTC. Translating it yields CASSQAWGSEQFF.

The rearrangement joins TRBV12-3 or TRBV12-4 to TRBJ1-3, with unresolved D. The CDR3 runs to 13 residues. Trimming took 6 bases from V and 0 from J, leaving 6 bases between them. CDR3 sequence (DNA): TGTGCCAGCAGGAAAACCTCTGGAAACACCATATATTTT. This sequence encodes CASRKTSGNTIYF.

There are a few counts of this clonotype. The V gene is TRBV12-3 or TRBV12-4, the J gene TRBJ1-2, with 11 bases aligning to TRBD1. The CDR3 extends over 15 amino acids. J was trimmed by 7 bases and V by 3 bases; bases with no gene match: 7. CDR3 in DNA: TGTGCCAGCAGTTTTTACGGGACAGGGGGAACTGGCTACACCTTC. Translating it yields CASSFYGTGGTGYTF.

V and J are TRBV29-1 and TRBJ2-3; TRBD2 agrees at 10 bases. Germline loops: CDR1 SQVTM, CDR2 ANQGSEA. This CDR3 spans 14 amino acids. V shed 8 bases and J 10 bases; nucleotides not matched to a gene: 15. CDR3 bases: TGCAGCACCGGACCCGGGACTAGCGCTGATGCGCAGTATTTT. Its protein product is CSTGPGTSADAQYF.

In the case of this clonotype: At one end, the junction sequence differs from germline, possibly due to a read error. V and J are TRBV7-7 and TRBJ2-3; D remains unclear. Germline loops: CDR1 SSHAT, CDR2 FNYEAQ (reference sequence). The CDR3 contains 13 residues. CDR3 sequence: CASSADWLHTQYF. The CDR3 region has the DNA TGTGCTAGCAGCGCAGACTGGCTACATACGCAGTATTTT. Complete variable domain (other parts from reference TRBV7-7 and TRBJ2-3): GAGVSQSPRYKVTKRGQDVTLRCDPISSHATLYWYQQALGQGPEFLTYFNYEAQPDKSGLPSDRFSAERPEGSISTLTIQRTEQRDSAMYRCASSADWLHTQYFGPGTRLTVL.

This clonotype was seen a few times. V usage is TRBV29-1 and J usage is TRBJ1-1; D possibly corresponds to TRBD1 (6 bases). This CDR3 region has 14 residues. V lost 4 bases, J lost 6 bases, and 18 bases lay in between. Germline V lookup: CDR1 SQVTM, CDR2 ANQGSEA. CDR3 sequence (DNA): TGCAGCGTTGGACAGACAGGCGCCTACGCTGAAGCTTTCTTT. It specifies CSVGQTGAYAEAFF.

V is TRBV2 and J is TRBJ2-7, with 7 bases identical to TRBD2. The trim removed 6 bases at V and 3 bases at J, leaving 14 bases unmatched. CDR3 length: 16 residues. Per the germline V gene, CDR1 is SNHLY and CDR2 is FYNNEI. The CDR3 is CASSATSVFPGYEQYF. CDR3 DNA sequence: TGTGCCAGCAGCGCCACTAGCGTCTTCCCGGGCTACGAGCAGTACTTC.

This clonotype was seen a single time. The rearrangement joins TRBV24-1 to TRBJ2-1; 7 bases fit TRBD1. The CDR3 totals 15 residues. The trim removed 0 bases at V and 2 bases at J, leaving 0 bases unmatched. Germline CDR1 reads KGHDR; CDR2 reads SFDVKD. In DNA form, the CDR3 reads TGTGCCACCAGTGATTTGCAGGGGGCCTACAATGAGCAGTTCTTC. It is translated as CATSDLQGAYNEQFF.

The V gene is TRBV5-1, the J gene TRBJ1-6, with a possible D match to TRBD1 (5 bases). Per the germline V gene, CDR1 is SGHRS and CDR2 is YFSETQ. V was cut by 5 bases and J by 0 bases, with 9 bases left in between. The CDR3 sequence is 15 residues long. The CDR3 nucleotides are TGCGCCAGCAGGCTTGACAGCTCCTATAATTCACCCCTCCACTTT. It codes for CASRLDSSYNSPLHF.

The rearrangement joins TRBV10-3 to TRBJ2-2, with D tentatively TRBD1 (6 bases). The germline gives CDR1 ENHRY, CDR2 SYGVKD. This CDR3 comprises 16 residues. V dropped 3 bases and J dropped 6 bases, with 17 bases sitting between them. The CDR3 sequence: CAISEGQRGVAGELFF. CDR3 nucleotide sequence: TGTGCCATCAGTGAAGGACAGCGCGGTGTCGCCGGGGAGCTGTTTTTT.

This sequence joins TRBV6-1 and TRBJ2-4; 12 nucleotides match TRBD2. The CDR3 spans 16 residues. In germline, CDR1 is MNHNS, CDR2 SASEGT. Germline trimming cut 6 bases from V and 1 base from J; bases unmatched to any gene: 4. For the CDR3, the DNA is TGTGCCAGCAGACCCGGGACTAGCGGGGCCAAAAACATTCAGTACTTC. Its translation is CASRPGTSGAKNIQYF.

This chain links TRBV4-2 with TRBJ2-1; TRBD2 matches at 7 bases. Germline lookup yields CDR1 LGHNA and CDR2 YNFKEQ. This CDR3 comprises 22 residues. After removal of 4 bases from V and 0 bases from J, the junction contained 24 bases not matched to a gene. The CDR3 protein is CASSPVLGERAGLGYSYNEQFF. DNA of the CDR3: TGTGCCAGCAGCCCCGTCCTGGGGGAGAGAGCGGGATTAGGCTACTCCTACAATGAGCAGTTCTTC.

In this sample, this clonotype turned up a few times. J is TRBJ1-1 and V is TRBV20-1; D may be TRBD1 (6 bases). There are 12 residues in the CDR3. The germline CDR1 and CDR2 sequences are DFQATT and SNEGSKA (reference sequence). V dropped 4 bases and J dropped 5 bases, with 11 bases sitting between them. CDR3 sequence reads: CSATGGGTEAFF. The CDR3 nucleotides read TGCAGTGCTACGGGGGGCGGTACTGAAGCTTTCTTT.

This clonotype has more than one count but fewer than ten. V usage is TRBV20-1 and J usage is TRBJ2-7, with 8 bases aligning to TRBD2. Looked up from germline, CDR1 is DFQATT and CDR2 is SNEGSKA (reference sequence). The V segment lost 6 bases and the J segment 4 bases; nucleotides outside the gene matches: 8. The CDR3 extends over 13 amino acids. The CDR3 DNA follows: TGCAGTGCCCAGCGGGAGTATAATTACGAGCAGTACTTC. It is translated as CSAQREYNYEQYF.

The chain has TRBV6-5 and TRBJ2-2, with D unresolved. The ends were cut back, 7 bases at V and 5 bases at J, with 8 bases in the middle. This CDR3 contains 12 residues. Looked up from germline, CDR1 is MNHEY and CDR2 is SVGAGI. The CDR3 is CASTSMTGELFF. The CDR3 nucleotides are TGTGCCAGCACGTCAATGACCGGGGAGCTGTTTTTT.

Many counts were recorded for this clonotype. CDR3: CASSLFFAYEQYF. DNA for the CDR3: TGTGCCAGCAGTTTATTTTTTGCCTACGAGCAGTACTTC. The chain combines TRBV27 with TRBJ2-7; no reliable D call. The length of the CDR3 is 13 residues. Germline CDR1 reads MNHEY; CDR2 reads SMNVEV (reference sequence). The V gene lost 1 base and the J gene lost 2 bases, with 6 bases spanning the gap.

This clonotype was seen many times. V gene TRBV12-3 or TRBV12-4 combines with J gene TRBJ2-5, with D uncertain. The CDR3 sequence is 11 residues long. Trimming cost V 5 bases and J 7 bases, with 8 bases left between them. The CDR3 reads CASSSRGTQYF. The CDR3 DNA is TGTGCCAGCAGTAGCCGTGGGACCCAGTACTTC.

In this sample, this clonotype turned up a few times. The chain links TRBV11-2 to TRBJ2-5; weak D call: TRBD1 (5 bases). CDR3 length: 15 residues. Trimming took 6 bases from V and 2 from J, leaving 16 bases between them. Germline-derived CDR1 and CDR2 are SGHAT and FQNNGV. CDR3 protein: CASRPWPDTQETQYF. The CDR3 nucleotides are TGTGCCAGCAGACCCTGGCCGGACACTCAAGAGACCCAGTACTTC.

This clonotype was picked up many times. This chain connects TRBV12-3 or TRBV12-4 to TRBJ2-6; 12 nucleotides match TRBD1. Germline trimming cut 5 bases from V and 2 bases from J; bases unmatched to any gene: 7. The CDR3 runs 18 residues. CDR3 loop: CASSPRDRGLTGANVLTF. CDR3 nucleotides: TGTGCCAGCAGTCCCCGGGACAGGGGGCTAACTGGGGCCAACGTCCTGACTTTC.

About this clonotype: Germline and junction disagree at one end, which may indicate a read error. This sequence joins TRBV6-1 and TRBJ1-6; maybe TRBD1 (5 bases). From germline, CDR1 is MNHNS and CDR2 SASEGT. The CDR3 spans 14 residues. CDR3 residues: CASIESGGNSPLHF. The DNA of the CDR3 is TGTGCCAGCATTGAATCCGGGGGAAATTCACCCCTCCACTTT.

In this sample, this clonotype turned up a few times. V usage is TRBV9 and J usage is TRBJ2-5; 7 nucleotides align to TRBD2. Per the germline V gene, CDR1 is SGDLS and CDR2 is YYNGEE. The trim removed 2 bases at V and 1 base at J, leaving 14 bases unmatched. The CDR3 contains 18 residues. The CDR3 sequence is CASSVGDLGLAVQETQYF. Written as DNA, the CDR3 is TGTGCCAGCAGCGTTGGGGACCTTGGCCTAGCGGTCCAAGAGACCCAGTACTTC.

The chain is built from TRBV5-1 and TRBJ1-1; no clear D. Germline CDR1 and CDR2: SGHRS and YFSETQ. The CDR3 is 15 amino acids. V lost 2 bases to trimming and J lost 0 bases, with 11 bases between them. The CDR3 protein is CASSFSRPLNTEAFF. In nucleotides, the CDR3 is TGCGCCAGCAGCTTTTCCCGGCCCCTGAACACTGAAGCTTTCTTT.